The 21 T cell receptor beta chains in this list originate from one sample, sequenced in a study of regulatory T cells in long-lasting Graves disease. To make TCR beta libraries, researchers used iRepertoire HTBI primers and Arm-PCR of CDR3 regions. TCRdb passed the multiplex PCR reads through MiXCR, listing each CDR3 protein once. The table has approximately 310,000 distinct CDR3 sequences, approximately 20% seen once. Specified time point: newly diagnosed GD, antithyroid drugs for less than 3 months. Researchers made the TCR library from RNA that was extracted from PBMCs. Sequenced material: peripheral blood mononuclear cells (PBMCs), taken at new diagnosis, from a patient treated with antithyroid drugs. The receptors stem from a female donor with Graves disease.

The chain has TRBV28 and TRBJ2-3; D is uncertain. The CDR3 is 16 amino acids. Trimming removed 5 bases at V and 0 bases at J, with 15 bases between. Per the germline V gene, CDR1 is MDHEN and CDR2 is SYDVKM. CDR3 bases: TGTGCCAGCAGTCAGTACCGGGTCACTAGCACAGATACGCAGTATTTT. As protein: CASSQYRVTSTDTQYF.

This clonotype occurred many times. The V gene is TRBV30, the J gene TRBJ1-2; 8 nucleotides align to TRBD1. Germline-derived CDR1 and CDR2 are GTSNPN and SVGIG (reference sequence). The V and J ends lost 3 bases and 7 bases, in that order; junction bases with no gene match: 7. This CDR3 contains 13 residues. In DNA form, the CDR3 reads TGTGCCTGGAGGCCGCAGGGGGCAGGTGGCTACACCTTC. It yields the protein CAWRPQGAGGYTF. The full variable domain, completed using reference TRBV30 and TRBJ1-2, is SQTIHQWPATLVQPVGSPLSLECTVEGTSNPNLYWYRQAAGRGLQLLFYSVGIGQISSEVPQNLSASRPQDRQFILSSKKLLLSDSGFYLCAWRPQGAGGYTFGSGTRLTVV.

This clonotype was found many times. V usage is TRBV28 and J usage is TRBJ2-7; TRBD2 matches at 8 bases. This CDR3 has 15 amino acids. Germline values: CDR1 MDHEN, CDR2 SYDVKM. Trimming cost V 5 bases and J 3 bases; bases outside gene matches: 9. The chain's CDR3 is CASSPALAALYEQYF. The CDR3 nucleotides read TGTGCCAGCAGTCCGGCACTAGCGGCGCTCTACGAGCAGTACTTC.

This clonotype was seen repeatedly, ten times or more. The chain recombines TRBV19 with TRBJ1-2; D unclear. The CDR3 covers 12 residues. From germline, CDR1 is LNHDA and CDR2 SQIVND (reference sequence). V was clipped by 7 bases and J by 4 bases, with 10 bases between them. CDR3 protein: CASKPGFYGYTF. As DNA, the CDR3 is TGTGCCAGTAAGCCGGGATTCTATGGCTACACCTTC. Drawing the rest from reference TRBV19 and TRBJ1-2, the complete variable domain is DGGITQSPKYLFRKEGQNVTLSCEQNLNHDAMYWYRQDPGQGLRLIYYSQIVNDFQKGDIAEGYSVSREKKESFPLTVTSAQKNPTAFYLCASKPGFYGYTFGSGTRLTVV.

This clonotype was observed many times. This chain joins TRBV28 and TRBJ1-2, with 9 bases fitting TRBD1. The CDR3 is 12 amino acids. With 6 bases clipped from V and 8 bases from J, the junction kept 4 bases outside the gene matches. Germline CDR1 is MDHEN and CDR2 is SYDVKM. The CDR3 DNA follows: TGTGCCAGCAGCGGGACAGGGCAAGGCTACACCTTC. Protein sequence: CASSGTGQGYTF.

In this sample, this clonotype turned up many times. The chain has TRBV5-1 and TRBJ2-7; 9 nucleotides agree with TRBD2. Germline trimming cut 0 bases from V and 1 base from J; bases unmatched to any gene: 8. The CDR3 spans 17 residues. Germline CDR1 is SGHRS and CDR2 is YFSETQ. CDR3 sequence reads: CASSLGRGGRRSYEQYF. The CDR3 DNA is TGCGCCAGCAGCTTGGGGCGGGGGGGCAGGAGATCCTACGAGCAGTACTTC.

The chain combines TRBV29-1 with TRBJ1-1, with D unclear. Germline assignment: CDR1 SQVTM and CDR2 ANQGSEA. V was pared by 7 bases and J by 3 bases, with 12 bases between. This CDR3 comprises 12 residues. The CDR3 is CSGVFRDTEAFF. The CDR3 nucleotides are TGCAGCGGTGTCTTTAGGGACACTGAAGCTTTCTTT.

In this sample, this clonotype turned up many times. V and J are TRBV2 and TRBJ2-3; D may be TRBD1 (6 bases). CDR1 is SNHLY and CDR2 is FYNNEI in the germline V gene. Deletions cut 4 bases from V and 4 bases from J, with 15 bases between. The CDR3 spans 15 residues. The DNA for the CDR3 is TGTGCCAGCAGTGGCAGGGGTACTCCGGCAGATACGCAGTATTTT. This gives the protein CASSGRGTPADTQYF. Supplemented by reference TRBV2 and TRBJ2-3, the full variable domain reads EPEVTQTPSHQVTQMGQEVILRCVPISNHLYFYWYRQILGQKVEFLVSFYNNEISEKSEIFDDQFSVERPDGSNFTLKIRSTKLEDSAMYFCASSGRGTPADTQYFGPGTRLTVL.

This sequence joins TRBV6-5 and TRBJ2-3; D possibly corresponds to TRBD1 (5 bases). Germline CDR1 reads MNHEY; CDR2 reads SVGAGI. This CDR3 comprises 17 residues. Trimming pared 2 bases from V and 0 bases from J, leaving 15 bases between. Here the CDR3 DNA reads TGTGCCAGCAGTTACGGGATTGGGGCATCTAGCACAGATACGCAGTATTTT. This sequence encodes CASSYGIGASSTDTQYF.

This clonotype was seen only a few times. The chain combines TRBV4-2 with TRBJ1-3, with no clear D. CDR1 is LGHNA, CDR2 YNFKEQ, per germline. The CDR3 is 16 residues long. With 1 base removed from V and 1 base from J, the gap between germline ends came to 11 bases. As DNA, the CDR3 is TGTGCCAGCAGCCAAGGGGTACTTTTGTCTGGAAACACCATATATTTT. It translates to CASSQGVLLSGNTIYF.

In its sample, this clonotype was seen once. The chain employs TRBV2 and TRBJ2-5; D possibly matches TRBD1 or TRBD2 (6 bases each). Per germline, CDR1 SNHLY and CDR2 FYNNEI. V dropped 2 bases and J dropped 8 bases, with 21 bases sitting between them. The CDR3 spans 16 residues. CDR3 sequence reads: CASSEQAGGKGDTQYF. The DNA of the CDR3 is TGTGCCAGCAGTGAACAGGCTGGCGGGAAGGGGGATACCCAGTACTTC. The full variable domain, with the rest looked up from reference TRBV2 and TRBJ2-5, is EPEVTQTPSHQVTQMGQEVILRCVPISNHLYFYWYRQILGQKVEFLVSFYNNEISEKSEIFDDQFSVERPDGSNFTLKIRSTKLEDSAMYFCASSEQAGGKGDTQYFGPGTRLLVL.

This clonotype was recorded at least ten times. The rearrangement uses TRBV30 and TRBJ2-3, with D unresolved. Deletions cut 5 bases from V and 3 bases from J, with 15 bases between. The CDR3 totals 14 residues. Germline V gene sequence: CDR1 GTSNPN, CDR2 SVGIG (reference sequence). In DNA form, the CDR3 reads TGTGCCTGGTCCCGGGCCCCACGTACAGATACGCAGTATTTT. Protein: CAWSRAPRTDTQYF.

This clonotype has at least ten counts. The chain carries TRBV9 and TRBJ2-1, with D unresolved. Per the germline V gene, CDR1 is SGDLS and CDR2 is YYNGEE. The CDR3 spans 14 residues. Trimming took 0 bases from V and 6 from J, leaving 10 bases between them. The CDR3 spells CASSVVGSFNEQFF. The CDR3 DNA is TGTGCCAGCAGCGTAGTCGGATCTTTCAATGAGCAGTTCTTC.

This clonotype appeared many times. The chain uses TRBV2 and TRBJ1-4; D remains ambiguous. The CDR3 length is 13 residues. CDR1 is SNHLY, CDR2 FYNNEI, per germline. The V gene lost 6 bases and the J gene lost 3 bases, with 8 bases spanning the gap. CDR3: CASRYTSNEKLFF. CDR3 DNA sequence: TGTGCCAGCAGGTACACTTCTAATGAAAAACTGTTTTTT.

V and J are TRBV29-1 and TRBJ2-7; TRBD1 aligns across 7 bases. CDR1 and CDR2 (germline): SQVTM, ANQGSEA. This CDR3 region has 12 residues. V dropped 4 bases and J dropped 3; count of bases not matched to a gene: 3. The CDR3 loop reads CSVGRQGYEQYF. In DNA form, the CDR3 reads TGCAGCGTTGGTAGACAGGGCTACGAGCAGTACTTC.

CDR3 nucleotides: TGCGCCAGCAGCCAAGCCGATACCTTCTCCTACGAGCAGTACTTC. Its translation: CASSQADTFSYEQYF. This chain links TRBV4-1 with TRBJ2-7; D gene ambiguous. Germline loops: CDR1 MGHRA, CDR2 YSYEKL. Trimming left V 1 base short and J 0 bases short, with 10 bases between. This CDR3 has 15 amino acids.

This clonotype occurred many times. This chain links TRBV7-2 with TRBJ2-7; 8 bases map to TRBD2. The junction had 13 bases not matched to a gene; V was cut back by 5 bases and J by 7 bases. The germline gives CDR1 SGHTA, CDR2 FQGNSA. This CDR3 region has 15 residues. CDR3 region: CASSPQGLAGREQYF. The CDR3 DNA reads TGTGCCAGCAGCCCTCAAGGACTAGCCGGCAGGGAGCAGTACTTC.

The table lists this clonotype with many counts. This chain connects TRBV6-1 to TRBJ2-7; 12 positions match TRBD2. Germline CDR1 and CDR2: MNHNS and SASEGT. The J segment lost 7 bases and the V segment lost 5 bases, leaving 6 bases of the junction unmatched. This CDR3 is 14 amino acids long. CDR3 sequence reads: CASSTSGRKGEQYF. The CDR3 DNA follows: TGTGCCAGCAGTACTAGCGGGAGGAAAGGAGAGCAGTACTTC.

This rearrangement joins TRBV7-2 to TRBJ1-4, with D possibly TRBD1 on 5 matching bases. The CDR3 has 13 residues. Germline loops: CDR1 SGHTA, CDR2 FQGNSA. Trimming stripped 6 bases from V and 4 bases from J, with 9 bases between. The CDR3 loop is CASSGGVNEKLFF. Here the CDR3 DNA reads TGTGCCAGCAGTGGGGGGGTTAATGAAAAACTGTTTTTT.

This clonotype was counted once. This sequence is one base from a far larger clone and is likely a read error. The rearrangement links TRBV5-1 to TRBJ1-1; D is unclear. Germline assignment: CDR1 SGHRS and CDR2 YFSETQ. There are 13 residues in the CDR3. CDR3 DNA sequence: TGTGCCAGCAGTTTACACATGAACACTGAAGCTCTCTTT. Its translation: CASSLHMNTEALF. Full variable domain (missing parts from reference TRBV5-1 and TRBJ1-1): KAGVTQTPRYLIKTRGQQVTLSCSPISGHRSVSWYQQTPGQGLQFLFEYFSETQRNKGNFPGRFSGRQFSNSRSEMNVSTLELGDSALYLCASSLHMNTEALFGQGTRLTVV.

This clonotype was found many times. V and J are TRBV5-1 and TRBJ1-4; D unclear. Per germline, CDR1 SGHRS and CDR2 YFSETQ. The germline V and J ends were trimmed by 2 bases and 4 bases, with 9 bases remaining between them. The CDR3 spans 14 residues. DNA of the CDR3: TGCGCCAGCAGCTTCGGACGGTATAATGAAAAACTGTTTTTT. Translation gives CASSFGRYNEKLFF. Using reference TRBV5-1 and TRBJ1-4 for the parts outside the CDR3, the full variable domain is KAGVTQTPRYLIKTRGQQVTLSCSPISGHRSVSWYQQTPGQGLQFLFEYFSETQRNKGNFPGRFSGRQFSNSRSEMNVSTLELGDSALYLCASSFGRYNEKLFFGSGTQLSVL.